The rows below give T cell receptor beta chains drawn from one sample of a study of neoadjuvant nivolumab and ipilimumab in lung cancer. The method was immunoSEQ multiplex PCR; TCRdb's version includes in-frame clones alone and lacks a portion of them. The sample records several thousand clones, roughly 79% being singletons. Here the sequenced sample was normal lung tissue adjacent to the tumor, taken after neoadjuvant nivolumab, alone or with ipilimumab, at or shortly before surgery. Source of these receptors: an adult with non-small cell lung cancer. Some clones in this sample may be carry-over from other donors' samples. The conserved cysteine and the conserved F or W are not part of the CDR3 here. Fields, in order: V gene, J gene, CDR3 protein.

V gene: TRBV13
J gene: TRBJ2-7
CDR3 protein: ASSPGTGEDSYEQY

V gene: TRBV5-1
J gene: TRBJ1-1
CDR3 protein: ASSLAGGGLTEAF

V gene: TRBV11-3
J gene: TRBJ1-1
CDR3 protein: ASRGLGAGNTEAF

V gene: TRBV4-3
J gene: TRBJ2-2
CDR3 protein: ASSRSGYTGELF

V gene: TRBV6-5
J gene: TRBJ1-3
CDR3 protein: ASSYIAGSSGNTIY

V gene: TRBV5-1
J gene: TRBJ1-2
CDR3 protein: ASSLERGAYGYT

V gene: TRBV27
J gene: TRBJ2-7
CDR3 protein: ASSRQGPYEQY

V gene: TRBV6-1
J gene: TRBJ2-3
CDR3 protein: ASTLAGNTDTQY

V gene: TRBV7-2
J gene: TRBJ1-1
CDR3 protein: ASSPGQGARRGTEAF

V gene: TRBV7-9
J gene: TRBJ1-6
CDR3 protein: ASSLAALGDSPLH

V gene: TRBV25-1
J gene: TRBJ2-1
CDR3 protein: ASSEFERVEQF